Listed below are T cell receptor beta chains from one sample, sequenced in a study of T cell responses to AZD1222 COVID-19 vaccine. Sequencing used immunoSEQ multiplex PCR; TCRdb keeps in-frame clones, though not all of them. The sample records roughly 78,000 clones, roughly 82% being singletons. The source material was peripheral blood, sampled on day 0 of AZD1222 vaccination. The receptors were sampled from an adult in good health. CDR3s include the opening cysteine and the closing phenylalanine or tryptophan. D genes are given only for firm matches. Clone size is shown for a subset of rows, as once, few, many or a class of expanded clone.

TRBV4-3,TRBD2,TRBJ2-2,.,TGCGCCAGCAGTCAAGGACTAGCGGTGTCCACCGGGGAGCTGTTTTTT,CASSQGLAVSTGELFF
TRBV18,TRBD1,TRBJ1-2,.,TGTGCCAGCTCACCAGCCCGGACAGGGCACTATGGCTACACCTTC,CASSPARTGHYGYTF
TRBV19,.,TRBJ1-1,few,TGTGCCAGTACAACCGGACAGAAGAACACTGAAGCTTTCTTT,CASTTGQKNTEAFF
TRBV28,TRBD1,TRBJ1-1,.,TGTGCCAGCAGGGAAGGGACAGGGAAGTTAGCTTTCTTT,CASREGTGKLAFF
TRBV6-6,.,TRBJ1-5,.,TGTGCCAGCAGTTACTTAGCCGACACTAGCAATCAGCCCCAGCATTTT,CASSYLADTSNQPQHF
TRBV6-2/TRBV6-3,.,TRBJ1-1,.,TGTGCCAGCAGTTACTCCTCAGGGAGAACTGAAGCTTTCTTT,CASSYSSGRTEAFF
TRBV7-2,.,TRBJ2-1,.,TGTGCCAGCAGCCCAAAGGGCCTAGATATCTACAATGAGCAGTTCTTC,CASSPKGLDIYNEQFF
TRBV30,.,TRBJ2-3,.,TGTGCCTGGAGTGTAGCTGGGTATCGCACAGATACGCAGTATTTT,CAWSVAGYRTDTQYF
TRBV24-1,TRBD2,TRBJ2-3,once,TGTGCCACCAGTGGAACAGACCCGGGACTAGCGGGAGGGACCCCTAGCACAGATACGCAGTATTTT,CATSGTDPGLAGGTPSTDTQYF
TRBV7-8,.,TRBJ1-5,.,TGTGCCAGCAGCTTAGAGTGGAGTAGCAATCAGCCCCAGCATTTT,CASSLEWSSNQPQHF
TRBV6-5,.,TRBJ1-4,.,TGTGCCAGCAGTTTTTCTGGGGCTAAGAATGAAAAACTGTTTTTT,CASSFSGAKNEKLFF
TRBV4-3,.,TRBJ1-2,.,TGCGCCAGCAGCCCCAAGTCGGACAGTCTACGGGGCTACACCTTC,CASSPKSDSLRGYTF
TRBV19,.,TRBJ1-6,.,TGTGCCAGTATTCGGACAGTGGGAAATTCACCCCTCCACTTT,CASIRTVGNSPLHF
TRBV21-1,.,TRBJ2-5,.,TGTGCCAGCAGCGACCCACAGGAGTACCAAGAGACCCAGTACTTC,CASSDPQEYQETQYF
TRBV19,TRBD1,TRBJ1-2,.,TGTGCCAGTAGCCGACAGGGTAACTATGGCTACACCTTC,CASSRQGNYGYTF
TRBV27,.,TRBJ1-5,.,TGTGCCAGCAGTTTATTTGGGTTGTATAGCAATCAGCCCCAGCATTTT,CASSLFGLYSNQPQHF
TRBV7-2,.,TRBJ2-3,.,TGTGCCAGCAGCCCCCATGGGGGAGTAGGCACAGATACGCAGTATTTT,CASSPHGGVGTDTQYF
TRBV7-3,.,TRBJ2-1,few,TGTGCCAGCAGCTTTGACAGTTACAATGAGCAGTTCTTC,CASSFDSYNEQFF
TRBV7-6,.,TRBJ2-2,.,TGTGCCAGCAGCCTTTCCTTGGACGGAGACACCGGGGAGCTGTTTTTT,CASSLSLDGDTGELFF
TRBV6-5,TRBD1,TRBJ1-5,.,TGTGCCAGCAGCCTCGGACAGGGCTACAATCAGCCCCAGCATTTT,CASSLGQGYNQPQHF
TRBV12-3/TRBV12-4,TRBD2,TRBJ2-7,few,TGTGCCAGCAGTTCCGGACTAGCGGGAGAGCAGTACTTC,CASSSGLAGEQYF
TRBV4-2,TRBD2,TRBJ2-3,few,TGTGCCAGCAGCCAAGGCAGACTAGCGTCATCCACAGATACGCAGTATTTT,CASSQGRLASSTDTQYF
TRBV7-8,.,TRBJ2-2,.,TGTGCCAGCAGCTTAGAATACCGTCCGAACACCGGGGAGCTGTTTTTT,CASSLEYRPNTGELFF
TRBV7-2,.,TRBJ1-6,.,TGTGCCAGCAGCCCGACTCCAGGGCGTAATTCACCCCTCCACTTT,CASSPTPGRNSPLHF
TRBV25-1,TRBD1,TRBJ1-2,.,TGTGCCAGCAGCGGACAGGCGGGGATCTATGGCTACACCTTC,CASSGQAGIYGYTF
TRBV7-8,.,TRBJ1-3,.,TGTGCCAGCAGCCCTCGAGGGGTGGCAGTCTCTGGAAACACCATATATTTT,CASSPRGVAVSGNTIYF
TRBV7-2,.,TRBJ2-5,.,TGTGCCAGCAGCCCCGTTTCCAAAATCTGGGAGACCCAGTACTTC,CASSPVSKIWETQYF
TRBV6-1,.,TRBJ2-3,.,TGTGCCAGCAGTGAAGTAGTGTACATGGGGACCACAGATACGCAGTATTTT,CASSEVVYMGTTDTQYF
TRBV7-2,.,TRBJ2-5,.,TGTGCCAGCAGCTCGACGGGACTCGCATCCTCAGGGACCCAGTACTTC,CASSSTGLASSGTQYF